The clone carrying this T cell receptor (beta chain) was found many times. Its antigen is unidentified. These data come from a study of T-cell reconstitution after alpha-beta-depleted transplantation in children. Unique molecular identifiers were used in preparing the TCRbeta library. TCRdb re-called the PCR reads with MiXCR, one entry per CDR3 protein. The profile shows hundreds of thousands of distinct CDR3 sequences, 10% of them singletons. This CDR3 region has 14 residues. CDR1 MNHEY and CDR2 SVGEGT come from the germline V gene. The ends were cut back, 7 bases at V and 2 bases at J, with 15 bases in the middle. General observations from the study: Some patients showed high day-60 TCRbeta diversity, which derived from surviving recipient T cells and thymic progenitors. Alpha-beta T cells present about two months after transplant were reported to originate from several hundred expanded graft clones.

The J gene is TRBJ2-7, the V gene TRBV6-2 or TRBV6-3; D tentatively reads TRBD1 or TRBD2 (5 bases each). The sequence came from a boy under two years old with acute myeloid leukemia, due to receive a stem cell transplant. Sequences were derived from PBMCs, sampled before TCRalphabeta/CD19-depleted stem cell transplant. CDR3 coding DNA: TGTGCCAGCACCTACGGGGACCCGCCCTACGAGCAGTACTTC. Translated, it gives CASTYGDPPYEQYF.